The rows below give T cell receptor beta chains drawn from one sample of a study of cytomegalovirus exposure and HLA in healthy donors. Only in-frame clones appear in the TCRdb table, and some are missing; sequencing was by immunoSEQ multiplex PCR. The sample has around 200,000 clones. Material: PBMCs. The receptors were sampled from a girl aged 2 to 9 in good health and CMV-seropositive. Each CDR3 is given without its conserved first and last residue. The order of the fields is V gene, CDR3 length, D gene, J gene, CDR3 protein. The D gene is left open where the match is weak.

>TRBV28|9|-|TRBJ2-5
ASSLRETQY
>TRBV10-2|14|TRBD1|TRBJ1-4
ASLGGVRDRGEKLF
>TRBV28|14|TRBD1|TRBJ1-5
ASSTPGTGINQPQH
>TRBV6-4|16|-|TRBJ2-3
ASSDSKSANQGADTQY
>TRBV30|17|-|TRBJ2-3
AWSAIRTWGGTSTDTQY
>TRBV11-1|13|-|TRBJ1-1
ASSLARGWNTEAF
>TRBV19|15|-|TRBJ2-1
ASSMIRNQGRRNEQF
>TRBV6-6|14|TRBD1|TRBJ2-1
ASSSRGQGANIEQF
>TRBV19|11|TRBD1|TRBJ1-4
ASSITGGEKLF
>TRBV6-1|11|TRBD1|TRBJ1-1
ASSLQGGTEAF
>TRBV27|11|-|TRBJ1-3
ASSSPTRNTIY
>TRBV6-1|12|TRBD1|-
ASSEGQGTYEQY
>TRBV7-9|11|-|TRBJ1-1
ASSLQGNTEAF
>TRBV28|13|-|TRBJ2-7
ASSSIQENSYEQY
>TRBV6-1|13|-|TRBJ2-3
ASSRGGQRTDTQY
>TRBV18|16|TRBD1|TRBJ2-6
ASSPPGQSSSGANVLT
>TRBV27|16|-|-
ASSFRGTSKQIIYEQY
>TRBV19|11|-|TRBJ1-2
ASRNRANYGYT
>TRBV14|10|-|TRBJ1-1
ASSQAGVRAF
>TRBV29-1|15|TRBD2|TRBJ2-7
SVTRGTGWTSGYEQY
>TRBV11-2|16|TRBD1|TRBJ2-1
ASSLAVGPQGSYNEQF
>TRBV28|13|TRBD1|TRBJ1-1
ASRTTGQGETEAF
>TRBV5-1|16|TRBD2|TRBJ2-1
ASSQRTSGTSSYNEQF
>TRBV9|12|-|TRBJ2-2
ASSAHPSAGELF
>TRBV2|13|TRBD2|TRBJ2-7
ASRYWASGTYEQY
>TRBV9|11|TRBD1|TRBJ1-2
ASSSTGGFGYT
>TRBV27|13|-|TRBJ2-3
AGGSKQGSTDTQY
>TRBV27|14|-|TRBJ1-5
ASSYGAPVSNQPQH
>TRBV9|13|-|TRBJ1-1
ASSVGGEMNTEAF
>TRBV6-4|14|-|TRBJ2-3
ASSGDSGTSTDTQY
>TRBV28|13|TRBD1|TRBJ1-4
ASRPSDRESEKLF
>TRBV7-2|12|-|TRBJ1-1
ASSLIGQARVAF
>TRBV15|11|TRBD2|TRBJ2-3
ATSRDLAGVPY
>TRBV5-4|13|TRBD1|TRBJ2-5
ASSLPTGGAETQY
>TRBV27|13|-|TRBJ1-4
ASSLSWGLNEKLF
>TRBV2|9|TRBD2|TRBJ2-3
ATRTRGAQY
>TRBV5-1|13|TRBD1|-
ASSETDRGYGEQY
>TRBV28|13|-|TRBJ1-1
ASRPSDYLNTEAF
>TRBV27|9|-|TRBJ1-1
ASRQASEAF
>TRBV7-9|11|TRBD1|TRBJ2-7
ASSSIQGAPLY
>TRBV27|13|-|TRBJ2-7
ASSSGGGGTYEQY
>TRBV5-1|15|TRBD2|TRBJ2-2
ASSAGTSGPNTGELF
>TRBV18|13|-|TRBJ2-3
ASSPQGIGTDTQY
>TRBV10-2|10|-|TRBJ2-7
ASSVFGDEQY
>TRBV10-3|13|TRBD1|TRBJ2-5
AISESQGAGETQY
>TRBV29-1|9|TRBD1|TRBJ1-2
SVRQGYGYT
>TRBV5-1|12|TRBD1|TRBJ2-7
ASSSPTGLGEQY
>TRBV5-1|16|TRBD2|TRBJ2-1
ASGFLTSGRRGYNEQF
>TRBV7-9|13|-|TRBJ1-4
ASSSPGLYNEKLF
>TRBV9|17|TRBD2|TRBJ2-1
ASSTNLAGGVKDYNEQF